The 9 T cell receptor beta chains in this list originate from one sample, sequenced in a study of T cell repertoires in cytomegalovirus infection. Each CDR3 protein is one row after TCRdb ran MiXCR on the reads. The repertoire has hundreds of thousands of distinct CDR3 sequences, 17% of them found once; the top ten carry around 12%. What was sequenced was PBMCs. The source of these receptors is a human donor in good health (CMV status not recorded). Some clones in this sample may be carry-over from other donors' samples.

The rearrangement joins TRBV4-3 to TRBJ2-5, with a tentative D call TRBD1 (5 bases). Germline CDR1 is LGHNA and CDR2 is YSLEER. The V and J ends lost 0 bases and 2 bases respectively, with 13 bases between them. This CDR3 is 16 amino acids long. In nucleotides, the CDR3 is TGCGCCAGCAGCCAAGATCTCCAGGGTGGACAAGAGACCCAGTACTTC. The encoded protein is CASSQDLQGGQETQYF.

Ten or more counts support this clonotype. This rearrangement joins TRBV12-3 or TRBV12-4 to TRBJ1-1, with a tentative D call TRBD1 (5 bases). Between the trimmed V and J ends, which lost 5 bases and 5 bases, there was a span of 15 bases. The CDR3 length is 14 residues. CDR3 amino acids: CASSVGLRGTEAFF. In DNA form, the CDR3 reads TGTGCCAGCAGTGTGGGGCTGAGGGGTACTGAAGCTTTCTTT.

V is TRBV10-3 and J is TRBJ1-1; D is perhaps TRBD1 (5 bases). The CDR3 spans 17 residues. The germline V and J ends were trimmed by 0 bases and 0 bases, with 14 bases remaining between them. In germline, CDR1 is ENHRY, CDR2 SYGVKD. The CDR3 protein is CAISESRDSWMNTEAFF. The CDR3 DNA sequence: TGTGCCATCAGTGAGTCGCGTGACAGTTGGATGAACACTGAAGCTTTCTTT.

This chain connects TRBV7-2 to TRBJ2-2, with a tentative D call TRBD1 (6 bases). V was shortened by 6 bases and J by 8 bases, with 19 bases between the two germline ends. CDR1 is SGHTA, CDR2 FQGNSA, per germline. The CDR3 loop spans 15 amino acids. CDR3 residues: CASSATQGLLGELFF. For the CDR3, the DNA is TGTGCCAGCAGTGCGACTCAGGGGCTCTTAGGGGAGCTGTTTTTT.

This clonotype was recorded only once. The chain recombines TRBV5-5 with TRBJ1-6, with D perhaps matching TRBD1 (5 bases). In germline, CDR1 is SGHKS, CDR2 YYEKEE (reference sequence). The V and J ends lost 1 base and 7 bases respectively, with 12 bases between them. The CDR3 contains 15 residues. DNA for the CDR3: TGTGCCAGCAGCTTGAGGGGCTATCAAAATTCACCCCTCCACTTT. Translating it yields CASSLRGYQNSPLHF. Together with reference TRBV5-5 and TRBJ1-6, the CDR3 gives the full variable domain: DAGVTQSPTHLIKTRGQQVTLRCSPISGHKSVSWYQQVLGQGPQFIFQYYEKEERGRGNFPDRFSARQFPNYSSELNVNALLLGDSALYLCASSLRGYQNSPLHFGNGTRLTVT.

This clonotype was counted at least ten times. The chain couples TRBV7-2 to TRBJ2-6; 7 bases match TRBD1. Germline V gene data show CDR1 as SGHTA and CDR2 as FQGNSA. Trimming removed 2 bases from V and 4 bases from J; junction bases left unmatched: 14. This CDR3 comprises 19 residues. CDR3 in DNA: TGTGCCAGCAGCTTAAAGTGGACAGGCTCCCCCTGGGGGGCCAACGTCCTGACTTTC. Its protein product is CASSLKWTGSPWGANVLTF.

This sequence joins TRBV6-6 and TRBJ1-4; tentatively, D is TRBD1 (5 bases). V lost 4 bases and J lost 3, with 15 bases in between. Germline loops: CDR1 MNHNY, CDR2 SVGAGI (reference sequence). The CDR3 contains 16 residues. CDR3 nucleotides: TGTGCCAGCAGTTCGGAGGGGCGGTGGTCTAATGAAAAACTGTTTTTT. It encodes CASSSEGRWSNEKLFF.

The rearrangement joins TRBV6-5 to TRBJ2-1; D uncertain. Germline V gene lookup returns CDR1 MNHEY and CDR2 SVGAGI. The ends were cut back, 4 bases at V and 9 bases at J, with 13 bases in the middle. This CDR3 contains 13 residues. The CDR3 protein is CASSSDGVGEQFF. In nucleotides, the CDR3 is TGTGCCAGCAGTTCCGATGGGGTCGGTGAGCAGTTCTTC.

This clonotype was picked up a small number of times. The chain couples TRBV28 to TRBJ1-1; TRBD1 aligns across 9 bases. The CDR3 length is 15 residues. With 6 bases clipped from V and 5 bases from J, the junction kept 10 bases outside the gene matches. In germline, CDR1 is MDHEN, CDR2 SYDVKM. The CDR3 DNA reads TGTGCCAGCAGCCCCACGACAGGGGGAAGGACTGAAGCTTTCTTT. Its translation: CASSPTTGGRTEAFF.